Listed below are T cell receptor beta chains from one sample, sequenced in a study of Ad26.COV2.S vaccination and SARS-CoV-2 variants. The method was immunoSEQ multiplex PCR; TCRdb's version includes in-frame clones alone and lacks a portion of them. The sample lists about 680,000 clones; roughly nine tenths were seen once. Specimen: peripheral blood, collected in a trial of Ad26.COV2.S vaccine versus placebo. The receptors originated from a person aged 18-60 years who received the Ad26.COV2.S COVID-19 vaccine or a placebo. CDR3s include the opening cysteine and the closing phenylalanine or tryptophan. Fields, in order: clone size, V gene, J gene, D gene, CDR3 length, CDR3 protein, CDR3 DNA. D genes are given only for firm matches. Size is omitted from some rows. Given values are once, few, many or a class for expanded clones.

-	TRBV10-1	TRBJ2-5	TRBD2	17	CASSESGLAFRQETQYF	TGCGCCAGCAGTGAGTCGGGACTAGCTTTCAGGCAAGAGACCCAGTACTTC
-	TRBV3-1/TRBV3-2	TRBJ1-2	TRBD1	15	CASSHSDREDYGYTF	TGTGCCAGCAGCCATTCGGACAGGGAGGACTATGGCTACACCTTC
few	TRBV3-1/TRBV3-2	TRBJ1-6	-	13	CASSQGGNSPLHF	TGTGCCAGCAGCCAGGGGGGTAATTCACCCCTCCACTTT
-	TRBV11-3	TRBJ2-1	TRBD2	17	CASNPLPPAGAYNEQFF	TGTGCCAGCAACCCCCTCCCTCCAGCGGGAGCCTACAATGAGCAGTTCTTC
-	TRBV27	TRBJ2-1	TRBD2	18	CASSLALTSGSSYNEQFF	TGTGCCAGCAGTTTGGCACTGACTAGCGGGAGCTCCTACAATGAGCAGTTCTTC
-	TRBV3-1/TRBV3-2	TRBJ2-3	-	16	CASSQGGSTSTDTQYF	TGTGCCAGCAGCCAAGGAGGGTCCACGAGCACAGATACGCAGTATTTT
few	TRBV3-1/TRBV3-2	TRBJ1-5	-	14	CASSQDDIKGPQHF	TGTGCCAGCAGCCAAGACGATATTAAAGGGCCCCAGCATTTT
-	TRBV30	TRBJ1-1	TRBD1	12	CARDRVNTEAFF	TGTGCCAGGGACAGGGTGAACACTGAAGCTTTCTTT
-	TRBV3-1/TRBV3-2	TRBJ1-4	-	16	CASSQENQAWAEKLFF	TGTGCCAGCAGCCAAGAAAACCAAGCGTGGGCTGAAAAACTGTTTTTT
once	TRBV24-1	TRBJ2-3	-	15	CATSDGQGWADTQYF	TGTGCCACCAGTGATGGGCAGGGTTGGGCAGATACGCAGTATTTT
-	TRBV29-1	TRBJ2-1	-	14	CSVTPGVGYNEQFF	TGCAGCGTTACACCAGGGGTAGGGTACAATGAGCAGTTCTTC
-	TRBV6-1	TRBJ1-5	-	13	CASSEVSNQPQHF	TGTGCCAGCAGTGAAGTTAGCAATCAGCCCCAGCATTTT
-	TRBV6-5	TRBJ2-3	TRBD2	15	CASAAGGPGKNTQYF	TGTGCCAGCGCAGCGGGAGGGCCTGGGAAAAATACGCAGTATTTT
once	TRBV27	TRBJ1-3	-	15	CASRDWGGSGNTIYF	TGTGCCAGCAGGGATTGGGGAGGCTCTGGAAACACCATATATTTT
-	TRBV6-6	TRBJ1-5	-	14	CASSYGGVGQPQHF	TGTGCCAGCAGTTACGGGGGAGTTGGGCAGCCCCAGCATTTT
-	TRBV7-9	TRBJ2-2	-	13	CASSLQGTGELFF	TGTGCCAGCAGCTTACAAGGCACCGGGGAGCTGTTTTTT
-	TRBV15	TRBJ2-7	-	14	CATSRAGRESEQYF	TGTGCCACCAGCAGAGCCGGTAGGGAGAGCGAGCAGTACTTC
-	TRBV7-2	TRBJ2-7	-	15	CASSSRWRDTYEQYF	TGTGCCAGCAGCTCCCGGTGGAGGGACACCTACGAGCAGTACTTC
-	TRBV19	TRBJ1-5	-	13	CASSGLLNQPQHF	TGTGCCAGTAGCGGACTTCTTAATCAGCCCCAGCATTTT
-	TRBV6-5	TRBJ2-2	-	14	CASHKDINTGELFF	TGTGCCAGCCATAAGGACATTAACACCGGGGAGCTGTTTTTT
-	TRBV3-1/TRBV3-2	TRBJ2-1	-	17	CASSQVEGPTSYNEQFF	TGTGCCAGCAGCCAAGTTGAGGGGCCCACATCCTACAATGAGCAGTTCTTC
-	TRBV24-1	TRBJ1-2	-	14	CATSDSQGSYGYTF	TGTGCCACCAGTGATTCTCAGGGGTCCTATGGCTACACCTTC
-	TRBV3-1/TRBV3-2	TRBJ2-7	-	13	CASSQNPLDSRNF	TGTGCCAGCAGCCAAAACCCATTGGACAGCAGGAACTTC
-	TRBV21-1	TRBJ2-3	-	10	CASRGGPPYF	TGTGCCAGCAGAGGGGGCCCACCGTATTTT
few	TRBV6-5	TRBJ1-3	TRBD1	15	CASSYSDRVGNTIYF	TGTGCCAGCAGTTACTCGGACAGGGTTGGAAACACCATATATTTT
-	TRBV7-9	TRBJ1-1	-	14	CASSLSAQNTEAFF	TGTGCCAGCAGCTTATCGGCTCAGAACACTGAAGCTTTCTTT
-	TRBV7-9	TRBJ2-7	TRBD1	16	CASSLASRQGGYEQYF	TGTGCCAGCAGCTTAGCGTCCCGACAGGGGGGGTACGAGCAGTACTTC
-	TRBV2	TRBJ1-4	-	14	CASNLKTIEEKLFF	TGTGCCAGCAATTTAAAGACGATTGAGGAAAAACTGTTTTTT
-	TRBV10-3	TRBJ2-5	-	21	CAISGEGGGNRRRQHYETQYF	TGTGCCATCAGTGGTGAGGGGGGAGGGAACAGGAGACGGCAACACTATGAGACCCAGTACTTC
once	TRBV2	TRBJ1-4	-	14	CASSLQGMDEKLFF	TGTGCCAGCAGTTTACAGGGAATGGATGAAAAACTGTTTTTT
-	TRBV21-1	TRBJ2-7	-	15	CASTFPRDHSYEQYF	TGTGCCAGCACATTCCCACGGGACCACTCCTACGAGCAGTACTTC
-	TRBV3-1/TRBV3-2	TRBJ1-3	-	15	CASSQDGGTGNTIYF	TGTGCCAGCAGCCAAGATGGGGGGACTGGAAACACCATATATTTT
-	TRBV9	TRBJ2-1	TRBD1	17	CASSGKAGTGNYNEQFF	TGTGCCAGCAGCGGAAAAGCCGGGACAGGGAACTACAATGAGCAGTTCTTC
-	TRBV6-2/TRBV6-3	TRBJ2-2	-	16	CASSYDMSPRTGELFF	TGTGCCAGCAGTTATGATATGTCCCCGAGGACCGGGGAGCTGTTTTTT
-	TRBV7-9	TRBJ1-1	-	15	CASSLRPRHNTEAFF	TGTGCCAGCAGCTTGCGGCCCCGGCATAACACTGAAGCTTTCTTT
-	TRBV5-6	TRBJ1-6	-	15	CASSPMTGWNSPLHF	TGTGCCAGCAGCCCCATGACAGGTTGGAATTCACCCCTCCACTTT
-	TRBV4-3	TRBJ1-2	-	14	CASSRIQGNDGYTF	TGCGCCAGCAGCCGAATACAGGGTAACGATGGCTACACCTTC
-	TRBV5-8	TRBJ1-6	-	15	CASSLWTVPNSPLHF	TGTGCCAGCAGCTTGTGGACAGTGCCAAATTCACCCCTCCACTTT
-	TRBV2	TRBJ1-5	-	15	CASSFGGGSTQPQHF	TGTGCCAGCAGTTTCGGGGGGGGATCAACGCAGCCCCAGCATTTT
-	TRBV25-1	TRBJ2-1	TRBD2	16	CASGTSGRDSYNEQFF	TGTGCCAGCGGGACTAGCGGGAGGGATTCCTACAATGAGCAGTTCTTC
-	TRBV4-2	TRBJ2-7	-	16	CASSQEVLRPDSEQYF	TGTGCCAGCAGCCAAGAAGTGTTGCGGCCGGACTCCGAGCAGTACTTC
-	TRBV29-1	TRBJ2-2	-	14	CSVDTDVNTGELFF	TGCAGCGTTGACACCGACGTGAACACCGGGGAGCTGTTTTTT
-	TRBV7-3	TRBJ1-5	-	13	CASSPGDNQPQHF	TGTGCCAGCAGCCCAGGCGACAATCAGCCCCAGCATTTT
-	TRBV29-1	TRBJ2-2	-	13	CSVDPLNTGELFF	TGCAGCGTTGACCCGCTGAACACCGGGGAGCTGTTTTTT
-	TRBV6-5	TRBJ2-7	-	15	CASQRERGDSYEQYF	TGTGCCAGCCAACGCGAAAGGGGGGATTCCTACGAGCAGTACTTC
-	TRBV10-1	TRBJ2-3	TRBD2	17	CASSESRTSGSLDTQYF	TGCGCCAGCAGTGAGTCAAGGACTAGCGGGAGTTTGGATACGCAGTATTTT
-	TRBV18	TRBJ1-1	-	13	CATSREMNTEAFF	TGTGCCACCTCCAGGGAAATGAACACTGAAGCTTTCTTT
-	TRBV3-1/TRBV3-2	TRBJ1-2	-	15	CASSQEGGFDYGYTF	TGTGCCAGCAGCCAAGAGGGGGGGTTCGACTATGGCTACACCTTC
-	TRBV2	TRBJ1-2	-	13	CASKAGIDYGYTF	TGTGCCAGCAAGGCAGGGATTGACTATGGCTACACCTTC